The source of this TCR beta chain is a study of identical twins. Through template switching, a universal primer site was introduced, and the cDNA contained unique molecular identifiers. TCRdb passed the 5' RACE reads through MiXCR, listing each CDR3 protein once. The table includes roughly 470,000 distinct CDR3 sequences, roughly an eighth detected once. The CDR3 is 15 residues long. V dropped 6 bases and J dropped 3 bases, with 15 bases sitting between them. Germline V CDR1 and CDR2: WSHSY, SAAADI. Worth noting for this clonotype: Its antigen remains unknown.

Points from the study as a whole: Fewer insertions were carried by abundant cord blood beta clonotypes, but none was seen in memory repertoires. Part of the zero-insertion signal could reflect confounding by invariant MAIT and iNKT cells.

These data also featured in a second study, about yellow fever vaccine responses in identical twins. Per that paper: Twins' vaccine T cell response reportedly seemed partly convergent, partly personalized.

Input material: CD4+ T cells sorted from blood. The chain joins TRBV10-2 to TRBJ1-5; D gene uncertain. This clonotype was sampled from a woman aged 18-30 years in good health. The chain's CDR3 is CASRPTNRNNQPQHF. The DNA for the CDR3 is TGCGCCAGCAGACCGACAAACAGAAACAATCAGCCCCAGCATTTT.